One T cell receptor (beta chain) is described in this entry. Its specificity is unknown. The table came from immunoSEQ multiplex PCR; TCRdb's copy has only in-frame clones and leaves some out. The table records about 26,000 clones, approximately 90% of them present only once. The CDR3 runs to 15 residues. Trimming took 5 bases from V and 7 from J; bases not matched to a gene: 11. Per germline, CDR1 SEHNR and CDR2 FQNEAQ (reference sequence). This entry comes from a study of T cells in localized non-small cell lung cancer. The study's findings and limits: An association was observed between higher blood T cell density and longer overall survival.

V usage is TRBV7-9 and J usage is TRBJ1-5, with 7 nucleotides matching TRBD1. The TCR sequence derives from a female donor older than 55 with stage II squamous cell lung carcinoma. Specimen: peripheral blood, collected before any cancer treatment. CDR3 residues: CASSLGTAPEQPQHF. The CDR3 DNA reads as TGTGCCAGCAGCCTTGGGACAGCCCCGGAACAGCCCCAGCATTTT.